Shown below are 25 T cell receptor beta chains from a single sample sequenced in a study of graft-versus-host responses after intestinal transplantation (dated by TCRdb to the early 2020s). The time point label on this specimen signifies: cells obtained before transplantation from donor or recipient. These receptors lack a known antigen. Library preparation employed the immunoSEQ multiplex PCR assay. Sourced from immuneACCESS, this table was stored by TCRdb with only in-frame sequences that have V and J called. A share of the clones is absent; for the studies checked, an unresolved V gene accounts for under half, and the remainder has no known explanation. The sample table contains about 96,000 clones; only one count was recorded for 80% to 95% of them. Together, the top ten hold approximately 0.18% of the sample. The specimen was unstimulated CD4+ T cells sorted from spleen or lymph node cells, collected before intestinal transplant. The receptor source for this set is a human donor who received an intestinal transplant.

V usage is TRBV12-5 and J usage is TRBJ2-5; D is perhaps TRBD1 (6 bases). The J call is uncertain, as TRBJ2-7 better fits the DNA end. CDR1 and CDR2 from the germline V gene are LGHNT and FRNRAP. There are 12 residues in the CDR3. The DNA for the CDR3 is TGTGCTAGTGACACAGGGACCTACGAGCAGTACTTC. Translating gives CASDTGTYEQYF.

The genes are TRBV18 and TRBJ2-7; D possibly corresponds to TRBD2 (6 bases). CDR3 length: 15 residues. V gave up 2 bases and J gave up 1 base, with 12 bases separating them. Germline V gene lookup returns CDR1 KGHSH and CDR2 LQKENI. The CDR3 bases are TGTGCCAGCTCACCAAACGGGGGTGCGTCCTACGAGCAGTACTTC. Encoded protein: CASSPNGGASYEQYF.

In regard to this clone: At one boundary the junction diverges from the germline segment, which might be a read error. This sample also contains other DNA sequences that code for the same CDR3. The chain joins TRBV6-6 to TRBJ2-7; 10 nucleotides align to TRBD1. CDR1 is MNHNY and CDR2 is SVGAGI in the germline V gene (reference sequence). The CDR3 sequence is 15 residues long. The CDR3 loop is CASSYGDRGPYEQYF. DNA of the CDR3: TGTGCCAGCAGTTACGGGGACAGGGGCCCCTACGAGCAGTATTTC.

Notes on this clone: Within the sample, other DNA sequences also encode this same CDR3. The chain links TRBV2 to TRBJ1-6, with D tentatively TRBD1 (5 bases). V shed 6 bases and J shed 7 bases, with 13 bases lying between them. CDR1 SNHLY and CDR2 FYNNEI come from the germline V gene. The CDR3 spans 14 residues. The CDR3 coding sequence is TGTGCCAGCAGCCTAGGACAACCGAATTCACCCCTCCACTTT. It is translated as CASSLGQPNSPLHF.

The rearrangement uses TRBV5-4 and TRBJ2-3, with D perhaps TRBD2 (6 bases). CDR3 length equals 13 residues. The germline V gene encodes CDR1 SGHNT and CDR2 YYREEE (reference sequence). V gave up 0 bases and J gave up 4 bases, with 6 bases separating them. CDR3 protein: CASSLAGADTQYF. In DNA form, the CDR3 reads TGTGCCAGCAGCTTGGCGGGGGCAGATACGCAGTATTTT.

V and J are TRBV5-6 and TRBJ2-2; 10 bases map to TRBD2. Germline V gene sequence: CDR1 SGHDT, CDR2 YYEEEE. Trimming took 4 bases from V and 5 from J; bases not matched to a gene: 11. This CDR3 has 17 amino acids. The CDR3, as DNA: TGTGCCAGCAGCCCCGTGAGTCTAGCGGGGGTTACCGGGGAGCTGTTTTTT. Residues: CASSPVSLAGVTGELFF.

The chain joins TRBV4-1 to TRBJ1-4; weak D call: TRBD1 (5 bases). V lost 3 bases and J 11 bases, leaving 7 bases between the germline ends. The germline V gene has CDR1 MGHRA and CDR2 YSYEKL. This CDR3 contains 11 residues. CDR3 nucleotides: TGCGCCAGCAGCCAGGGGCAGAAACTGTTTTTT. This sequence encodes CASSQGQKLFF.

The chain is built from TRBV28 and TRBJ2-5; TRBD1 might be the D (6 bases). V lost 6 bases to trimming and J lost 7 bases, with 18 bases between them. The CDR3 has 14 residues. Germline V gene sequence: CDR1 MDHEN, CDR2 SYDVKM. The CDR3 region is CASSREQGHRTQYF. The CDR3 DNA is TGTGCCAGCAGCAGAGAACAGGGCCATCGGACCCAGTACTTC.

V usage is TRBV5-1 and J usage is TRBJ2-7; 7 nucleotides agree with TRBD1. With 1 base clipped from V and 3 bases from J, the junction kept 7 bases outside the gene matches. CDR3 length: 15 amino acids. Germline assignment: CDR1 SGHRS and CDR2 YFSETQ. CDR3 region: CASSLTAGGHYEQYF. For the CDR3, the DNA is TGCGCCAGCAGCTTGACGGCAGGGGGACACTACGAGCAGTACTTC.

The chain links TRBV7-2 to TRBJ1-6; tentatively, D is TRBD1 (5 bases). The germline CDR1 and CDR2 sequences are SGHTA and FQGNSA. The CDR3 has 18 amino acids. V lost 5 bases, J lost 1 base, and 18 bases lay in between. The CDR3 region is CASSPRAGGGSYNSPLHF. CDR3 coding DNA: TGTGCCAGCAGCCCTAGGGCGGGGGGAGGATCCTATAATTCACCCCTCCACTTT.

J is TRBJ2-1 and V is TRBV5-1; 7 bases line up with TRBD2. Germline CDR1 and CDR2: SGHRS and YFSETQ. The V gene end was trimmed by 0 bases and the J gene end by 9 bases; junction bases not matched to a gene: 15. The CDR3 length is 17 residues. The CDR3 DNA sequence: TGCGCCAGCAGCTTGGCCGGGGGAGGGAGTCTTTCCGGTGAGCAGTTCTTC. Translated, it gives CASSLAGGGSLSGEQFF.

This clone was seen once. The V call is TRBV21-1, the J call TRBJ2-1; TRBD2, the table's D call, was not compared with the DNA. TRBV21-1 is noted as a pseudogene. The CDR3 runs 12 residues. Here the CDR3 DNA reads TGTGCCAGCACTAGTCAGTACAATGAGCAGTTCTTC. It is translated as CASTSQYNEQFF.

The chain has TRBV6-6 and TRBJ1-2; 7 nucleotides align to TRBD1. V lost 7 bases and J lost 8; bases outside the gene matches: 19. CDR3 length: 16 amino acids. CDR1 MNHNY and CDR2 SVGAGI come from the germline V gene (reference sequence). CDR3 bases: TGTGCCAGCACCAGGGGGACACCCAGATCCTCTACCGGCTACACCTTC. This sequence encodes CASTRGTPRSSTGYTF.

The gene calls are TRBV18 and TRBJ2-7, with TRBD1 as a possible D gene (5 bases). The V gene's germline CDR1 is KGHSH and CDR2 LQKENI. V was clipped by 2 bases and J by 2 bases, with 7 bases between them. This CDR3 is 13 amino acids long. In DNA form, the CDR3 reads TGTGCCAGCTCACCAGACAGAACCTACGAGCAGTACTTC. The encoded protein is CASSPDRTYEQYF.

The chain carries TRBV5-6 and TRBJ2-7, with 9 bases lining up with TRBD2. V trimming: 4 bases; J trimming: 3 bases; junction bases outside the gene matches: 8. The CDR3 is made up of 15 amino acids. Looked up from germline, CDR1 is SGHDT and CDR2 is YYEEEE. CDR3 sequence (DNA): TGTGCCAGCAGCAAGTCAGCGGGAGGAGTCTACGAGCAGTACTTC. This gives the protein CASSKSAGGVYEQYF.

V and J are TRBV13 and TRBJ2-3; 9 nucleotides match TRBD2. V was pared by 3 bases and J by 3 bases, with 1 base of the junction left unmatched. From germline, CDR1 is PRHDT and CDR2 FYEKMQ (reference sequence). The CDR3 spans 14 residues. This CDR3 is CASSFSGGTDTQYF. CDR3 nucleotides: TGTGCCAGCAGCTTTAGCGGGGGAACAGATACGCAGTATTTT.

The CDR3 DNA reads TGTGCCAGCAGCTCGCCCCGGGGTAGCCACACCTACTACGAGCAGTACTTC. Translation: CASSSPRGSHTYYEQYF. The V gene is TRBV13, the J gene TRBJ2-5, with D maybe TRBD2 (5 bases). Matching the DNA end better, TRBJ2-7 makes the J call doubtful. The germline V gene encodes CDR1 PRHDT and CDR2 FYEKMQ (reference sequence). This CDR3 has 17 residues.

CDR3 sequence reads: CASSLGQGAPYEQYF. CDR3 sequence (DNA): TGTGCCAGCAGTCTCGGACAGGGGGCCCCCTACGAGCAGTACTTC. The chain combines TRBV6-5 with TRBJ2-7, with 11 bases matching TRBD1. Trimming at V came to 5 bases and at J to 2 bases, leaving 5 bases not matched to a gene. Germline CDR1 reads MNHEY; CDR2 reads SVGAGI. This CDR3 contains 15 residues.

The gene calls are TRBV5-4 and TRBJ1-2; D gene ambiguous. Germline V CDR1 and CDR2: SGHNT, YYREEE (reference sequence). The CDR3 is 13 amino acids. The V and J ends lost 4 bases and 4 bases respectively, with 11 bases between them. The DNA for the CDR3 is TGTGCCAGCAGCGAGCCGGGAATCTATGGCTACACCTTC. Encoded protein: CASSEPGIYGYTF.

The sample holds one count of this clone. The same CDR3 arises from other DNA sequences in this sample as well. The chain couples TRBV6-5 to TRBJ2-2; tentative D call: TRBD1 (6 bases). V was cut by 6 bases and J by 2 bases, with 13 bases left in between. CDR1 is MNHEY, CDR2 SVGAGI, per germline. This CDR3 spans 15 amino acids. The CDR3 DNA reads TGTGCCAGCAGCGACGCTGGGGGCAACACCGGGGAGCTGTTTTTT. This sequence encodes CASSDAGGNTGELFF.

The rearrangement joins TRBV27 to TRBJ1-6; D possibly corresponds to TRBD1 (6 bases). V dropped 3 bases and J dropped 0 bases, with 12 bases sitting between them. The CDR3 length is 17 residues. CDR1 is MNHEY and CDR2 is SMNVEV in the germline V gene (reference sequence). The CDR3 loop is CASSFRQGTSYNSPLHF. The CDR3 nucleotides read TGTGCCAGCAGTTTTCGGCAGGGGACCTCCTATAATTCACCCCTCCACTTT.

The chain uses TRBV5-1 and TRBJ1-6; D may be TRBD1 (6 bases). V was pared by 3 bases and J by 14 bases, with 18 bases between. This CDR3 spans 14 amino acids. Germline CDR1 reads SGHRS; CDR2 reads YFSETQ. CDR3 sequence (DNA): TGCGCCAGCAGCTCCCGGGACATCCTGTCTACCCTCCACTTT. Amino acids: CASSSRDILSTLHF.

In its sample, this clone was seen once. The chain uses TRBV4-2 and TRBJ2-7, with D tentatively TRBD2 (6 bases). The CDR3 contains 13 residues. V dropped 1 base and J dropped 7 bases, with 11 bases sitting between them. The germline CDR1 and CDR2 sequences are LGHNA and YNFKEQ. The CDR3 is CASSQAGAREQYF. The CDR3 nucleotides read TGTGCCAGCAGCCAAGCGGGAGCTCGGGAGCAGTACTTC.

This clone came up once. This chain connects TRBV15 to TRBJ2-3; 9 bases fit TRBD2. With 1 base clipped from V and 4 bases from J, the junction kept 6 bases outside the gene matches. Germline V gene lookup returns CDR1 LNHNV and CDR2 YYDKDF (reference sequence). The CDR3 runs 16 residues. DNA for the CDR3: TGTGCCACCAGCAGAGGGGGCGGGGGGGCCCCAGATACGCAGTATTTT. Translating gives CATSRGGGGAPDTQYF. The variable domain in full, with the rest retrieved from reference TRBV15 and TRBJ2-3, is DAMVIQNPRYQVTQFGKPVTLSCSQTLNHNVMYWYQQKSSQAPKLLFHYYDKDFNNEADTPDNFQSRRPNTSFCFLDIRSPGLGDTAMYLCATSRGGGGAPDTQYFGPGTRLTVL.

This chain links TRBV7-6 with TRBJ1-6; no firm D call. In germline, CDR1 is SGHVS, CDR2 FNYEAQ. V was clipped by 2 bases and J by 4 bases, with 6 bases between them. This CDR3 contains 14 residues. The CDR3 sequence is CASSLSRYNSPLHF. DNA of the CDR3: TGTGCCAGCAGCTTATCGCGATATAATTCACCCCTCCACTTT.